Shown below are 10 T cell receptor beta chains from a single sample sequenced in a study of blood T cells in healthy people across ages. A J-beta primer mix and a sample-barcoded 5' primer were used in a second PCR of about 7 to 12 cycles. TCRdb called the 5' RACE reads again in MiXCR, with one record for every CDR3 protein. The sample lists roughly 1,800,000 distinct CDR3 sequences, around half seen once, with more than 2% in the top ten. The sample comprised blood. These receptors originate from a woman in her thirties or forties in good health.

This sequence joins TRBV11-2 and TRBJ2-5; 8 bases line up with TRBD1. Germline V gene data show CDR1 as SGHAT and CDR2 as FQNNGV. The CDR3 extends over 16 amino acids. After removal of 1 base from V and 4 bases from J, the junction contained 8 bases not matched to a gene. The CDR3 region is CASSLGAQGAGETQYF. The CDR3 bases are TGTGCCAGCAGCTTAGGCGCGCAGGGGGCGGGAGAGACCCAGTACTTC. Together with reference TRBV11-2 and TRBJ2-5, the CDR3 gives the full variable domain: EAGVAQSPRYKIIEKRQSVAFWCNPISGHATLYWYQQILGQGPKLLIQFQNNGVVDDSQLPKDRFSAERLKGVDSTLKIQPAKLEDSAVYLCASSLGAQGAGETQYFGPGTRLLVL.

For this clonotype: An end of the junction differs from the germline gene, which may be a read error. The chain has TRBV6-2 or TRBV6-3 and TRBJ2-7; TRBD2 matches 7 bases. In germline, CDR1 is MNHEY, CDR2 SVGEGT. The CDR3 loop spans 14 amino acids. Written as DNA, the CDR3 is TGTGCCAGCGGTTACGCGGGACTATCCTACGAGCAGTACTTC. Its protein product is CASGYAGLSYEQYF.

This clonotype was observed once. The chain carries TRBV15 and TRBJ1-2; TRBD1 aligns across 10 bases. J lost 7 bases, V lost 2 bases, and 7 bases had no gene match. The CDR3 runs 15 residues. The germline CDR1 and CDR2 sequences are LNHNV and YYDKDF (reference sequence). The CDR3 bases are TGTGCCACCAGCAGAAACCGGGACAGGGGCCTTGGCTACACCTTC. Its protein is CATSRNRDRGLGYTF.

The J gene is TRBJ1-5, the V gene TRBV20-1, with D maybe TRBD1 (5 bases). The V end was cut by 2 bases, the J end by 2 bases, with 19 bases between. Germline loops: CDR1 DFQATT, CDR2 SNEGSKA (reference sequence). This CDR3 is built from 17 residues. CDR3 sequence reads: CSARPAEGLVGNQPQHF. The DNA of the CDR3 is TGCAGTGCTAGACCAGCAGAGGGACTGGTGGGCAATCAGCCCCAGCATTTT.

This clonotype was seen a handful of times. CDR3 residues: CASSSRPVSTSGEETQYF. The DNA for the CDR3 is TGTGCCAGCAGTTCCCGCCCCGTTTCGACTAGCGGCGAAGAGACCCAGTACTTC. The chain employs TRBV6-5 and TRBJ2-5, with TRBD2 identical over 9 bases. The CDR3 is 18 amino acids. The ends lost 4 bases at V and 3 bases at J; junction bases unmatched: 15. Germline V gene sequence: CDR1 MNHEY, CDR2 SVGAGI.

The chain couples TRBV29-1 to TRBJ2-1, with 9 bases lining up with TRBD2. The CDR3 sequence is 14 residues long. V was clipped by 1 base and J by 9 bases; unmatched bases: 7. Germline V lookup: CDR1 SQVTM, CDR2 ANQGSEA. The CDR3 region is CSVEGAGGFLEQFF. CDR3 in DNA: TGCAGCGTTGAAGGGGCGGGGGGGTTCCTTGAGCAGTTCTTC.

This chain connects TRBV7-2 to TRBJ2-5; 10 bases fit TRBD2. Trimming at V came to 5 bases and at J to 4 bases, leaving 10 bases not matched to a gene. This CDR3 comprises 16 residues. CDR1 SGHTA and CDR2 FQGNSA come from the germline V gene. The CDR3 loop reads CASSTLGLAGVETQYF. The DNA of the CDR3 is TGTGCCAGCAGCACCCTCGGGCTAGCGGGGGTAGAGACCCAGTACTTC. Drawing the rest from reference TRBV7-2 and TRBJ2-5, the complete variable domain is GAGVSQSPSNKVTEKGKDVELRCDPISGHTALYWYRQSLGQGLEFLIYFQGNSAPDKSGLPSDRFSAERTGGSVSTLTIQRTQQEDSAVYLCASSTLGLAGVETQYFGPGTRLLVL.

This clonotype was detected only once. This may stem from a read error, because a much larger clone lies one nucleotide away. This rearrangement joins TRBV20-1 to TRBJ2-7; 10 nucleotides line up with TRBD1. The CDR3 contains 17 residues. Trimming at V came to 2 bases and at J to 7 bases, leaving 17 bases not matched to a gene. The germline V gene has CDR1 DFQATT and CDR2 SNEGSKA (reference sequence). The CDR3, as DNA: TGCAGTGCTAGACCCCGAGGACAGGGGGGGATATACAATGAGCAGTACTTC. Amino acids: CSARPRGQGGIYNEQYF.

The V and J genes are TRBV20-1 and TRBJ1-2; D call uncertain. The germline CDR1 and CDR2 sequences are DFQATT and SNEGSKA (reference sequence). The CDR3 spans 16 residues. V shed 1 base and J shed 2 bases, with 17 bases lying between them. The DNA for the CDR3 is TGCAGTGCTAGAGGTTCCGGGGATTTCAGGAACTATGGCTACACCTTC. Translating gives CSARGSGDFRNYGYTF.

This clonotype occurred a few times. The rearrangement joins TRBV29-1 to TRBJ2-3; 16 bases map to TRBD2. Germline trimming cut 7 bases from V and 8 bases from J; bases unmatched to any gene: 9. From germline, CDR1 is SQVTM and CDR2 ANQGSEA. CDR3 length: 15 residues. As DNA, the CDR3 is TGCAGCGCCTCTGGGACTAGCGGGGGGGCCGGTACGCAGTATTTT. Protein product: CSASGTSGGAGTQYF.